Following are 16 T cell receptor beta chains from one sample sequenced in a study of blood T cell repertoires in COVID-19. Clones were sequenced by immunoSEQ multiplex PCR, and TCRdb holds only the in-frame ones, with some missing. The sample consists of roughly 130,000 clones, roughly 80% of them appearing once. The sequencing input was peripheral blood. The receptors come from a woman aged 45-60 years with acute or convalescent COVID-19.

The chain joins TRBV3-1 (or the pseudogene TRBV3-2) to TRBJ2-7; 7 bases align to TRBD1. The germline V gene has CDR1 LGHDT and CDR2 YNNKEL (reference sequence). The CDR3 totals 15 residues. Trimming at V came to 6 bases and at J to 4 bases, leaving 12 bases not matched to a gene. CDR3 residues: CASSLSGTALYEQYF. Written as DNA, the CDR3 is TGTGCCAGCAGTCTCTCCGGGACAGCCTTATACGAGCAGTACTTC.

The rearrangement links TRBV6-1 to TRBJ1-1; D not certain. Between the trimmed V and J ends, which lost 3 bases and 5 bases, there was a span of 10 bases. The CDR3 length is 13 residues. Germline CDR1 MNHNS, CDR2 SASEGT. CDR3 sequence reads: CASSEAGGTEAFF. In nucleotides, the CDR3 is TGTGCCAGCAGTGAGGCGGGTGGGACTGAAGCTTTCTTT.

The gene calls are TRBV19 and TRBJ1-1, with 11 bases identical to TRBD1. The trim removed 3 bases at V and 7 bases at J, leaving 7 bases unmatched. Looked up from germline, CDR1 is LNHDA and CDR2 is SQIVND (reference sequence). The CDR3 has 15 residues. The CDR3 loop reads CASSIQDRGRNEAFF. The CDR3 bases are TGTGCCAGTAGTATTCAGGACAGGGGGCGTAATGAAGCTTTCTTT.

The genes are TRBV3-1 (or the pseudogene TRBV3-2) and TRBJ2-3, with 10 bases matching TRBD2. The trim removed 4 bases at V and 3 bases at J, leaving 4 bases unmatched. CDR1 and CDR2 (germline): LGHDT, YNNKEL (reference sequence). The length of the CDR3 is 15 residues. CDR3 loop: CASSLRTSGTDTQYF. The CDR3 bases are TGTGCCAGCAGCCTTCGGACTAGCGGAACAGATACGCAGTATTTT.

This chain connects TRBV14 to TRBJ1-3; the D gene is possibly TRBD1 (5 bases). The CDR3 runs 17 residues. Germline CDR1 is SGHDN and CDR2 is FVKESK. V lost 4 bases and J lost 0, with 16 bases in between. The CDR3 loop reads CASSPSGGTYSGNTIYF. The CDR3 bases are TGTGCCAGCAGCCCCTCGGGGGGAACCTACTCTGGAAACACCATATATTTT. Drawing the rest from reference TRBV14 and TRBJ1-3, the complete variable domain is EAGVTQFPSHSVIEKGQTVTLRCDPISGHDNLYWYRRVMGKEIKFLLHFVKESKQDESGMPNNRFLAERTGGTYSTLKVQPAELEDSGVYFCASSPSGGTYSGNTIYFGEGSWLTVV.

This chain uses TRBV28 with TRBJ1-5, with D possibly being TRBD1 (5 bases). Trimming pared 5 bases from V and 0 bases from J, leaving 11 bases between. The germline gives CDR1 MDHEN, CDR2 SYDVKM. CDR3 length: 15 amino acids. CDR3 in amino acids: CASSPQGSSNQPQHF. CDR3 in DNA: TGTGCCAGCAGTCCCCAGGGTAGTAGCAATCAGCCCCAGCATTTT.

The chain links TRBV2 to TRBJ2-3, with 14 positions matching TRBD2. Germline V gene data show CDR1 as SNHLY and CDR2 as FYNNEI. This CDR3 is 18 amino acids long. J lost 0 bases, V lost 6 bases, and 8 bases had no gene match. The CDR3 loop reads CASRKGTSGGLSTDTQYF. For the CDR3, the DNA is TGTGCCAGCAGGAAGGGGACTAGCGGGGGCCTTAGCACAGATACGCAGTATTTT.

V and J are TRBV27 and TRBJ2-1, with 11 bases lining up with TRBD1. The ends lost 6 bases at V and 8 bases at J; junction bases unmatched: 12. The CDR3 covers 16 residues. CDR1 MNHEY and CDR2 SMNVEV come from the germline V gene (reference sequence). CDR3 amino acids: CASRNKGGQGVYEQFF. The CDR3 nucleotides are TGTGCCAGCAGAAATAAGGGGGGACAGGGGGTCTATGAGCAGTTCTTC.

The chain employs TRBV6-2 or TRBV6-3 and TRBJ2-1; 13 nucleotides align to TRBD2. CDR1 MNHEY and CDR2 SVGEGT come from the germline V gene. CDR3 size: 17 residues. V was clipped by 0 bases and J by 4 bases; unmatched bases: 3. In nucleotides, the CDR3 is TGTGCCAGCAGTTACTCGGGGACTAGCGGGATTTACAATGAGCAGTTCTTC. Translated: CASSYSGTSGIYNEQFF.

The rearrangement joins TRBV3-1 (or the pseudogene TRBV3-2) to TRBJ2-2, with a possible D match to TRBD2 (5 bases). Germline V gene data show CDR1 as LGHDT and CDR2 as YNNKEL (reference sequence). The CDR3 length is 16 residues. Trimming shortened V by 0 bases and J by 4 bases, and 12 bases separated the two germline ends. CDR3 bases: TGTGCCAGCAGCCAAGAGACCGGACTCCCCACCGGGGAGCTGTTTTTT. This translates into CASSQETGLPTGELFF.

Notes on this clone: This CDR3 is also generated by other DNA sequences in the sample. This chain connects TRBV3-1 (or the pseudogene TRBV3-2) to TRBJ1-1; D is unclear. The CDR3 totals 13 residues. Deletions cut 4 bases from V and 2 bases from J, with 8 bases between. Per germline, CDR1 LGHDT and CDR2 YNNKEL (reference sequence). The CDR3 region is CASSPRQNTEAFF. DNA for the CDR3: TGTGCCAGCAGCCCCAGACAAAACACTGAAGCTTTCTTT.

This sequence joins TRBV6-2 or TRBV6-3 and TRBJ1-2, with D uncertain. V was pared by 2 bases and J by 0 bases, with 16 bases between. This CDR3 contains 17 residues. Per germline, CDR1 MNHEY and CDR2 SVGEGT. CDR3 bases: TGTGCCAGCAGTTACAACCCAAGGGAGTCAGCTAACTATGGCTACACCTTC. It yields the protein CASSYNPRESANYGYTF.

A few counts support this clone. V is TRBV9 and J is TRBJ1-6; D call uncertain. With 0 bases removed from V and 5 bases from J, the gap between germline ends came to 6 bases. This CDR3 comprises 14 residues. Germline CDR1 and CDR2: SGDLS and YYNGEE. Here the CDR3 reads CASSVERDNSPLHF. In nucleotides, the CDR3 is TGTGCCAGCAGCGTAGAACGGGATAATTCACCCCTCCACTTT. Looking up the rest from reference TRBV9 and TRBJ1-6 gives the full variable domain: DSGVTQTPKHLITATGQRVTLRCSPRSGDLSVYWYQQSLDQGLQFLIQYYNGEERAKGNILERFSAQQFPDLHSELNLSSLELGDSALYFCASSVERDNSPLHFGNGTRLTVT.

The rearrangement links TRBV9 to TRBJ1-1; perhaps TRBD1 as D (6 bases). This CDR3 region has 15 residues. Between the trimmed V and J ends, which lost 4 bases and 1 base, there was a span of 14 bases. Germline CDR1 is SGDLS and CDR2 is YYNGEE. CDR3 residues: CASSPSGGQNTEAFF. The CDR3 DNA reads TGTGCCAGCAGCCCCAGCGGGGGACAGAACACTGAAGCTTTCTTT. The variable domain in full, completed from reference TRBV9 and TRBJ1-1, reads DSGVTQTPKHLITATGQRVTLRCSPRSGDLSVYWYQQSLDQGLQFLIQYYNGEERAKGNILERFSAQQFPDLHSELNLSSLELGDSALYFCASSPSGGQNTEAFFGQGTRLTVV.

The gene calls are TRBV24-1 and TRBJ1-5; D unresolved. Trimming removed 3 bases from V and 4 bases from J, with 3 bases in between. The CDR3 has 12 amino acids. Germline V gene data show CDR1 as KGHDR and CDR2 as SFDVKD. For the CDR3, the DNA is TGTGCCACCAGTGATCCAAATCAGCCCCAGCATTTT. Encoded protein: CATSDPNQPQHF.

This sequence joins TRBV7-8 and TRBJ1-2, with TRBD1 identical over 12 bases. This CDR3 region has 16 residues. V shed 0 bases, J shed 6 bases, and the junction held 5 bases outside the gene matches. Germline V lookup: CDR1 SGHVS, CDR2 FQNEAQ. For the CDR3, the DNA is TGTGCCAGCAGCTTAGCCCTGGGACAGGGGGCCCATGGCTACACCTTC. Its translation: CASSLALGQGAHGYTF.